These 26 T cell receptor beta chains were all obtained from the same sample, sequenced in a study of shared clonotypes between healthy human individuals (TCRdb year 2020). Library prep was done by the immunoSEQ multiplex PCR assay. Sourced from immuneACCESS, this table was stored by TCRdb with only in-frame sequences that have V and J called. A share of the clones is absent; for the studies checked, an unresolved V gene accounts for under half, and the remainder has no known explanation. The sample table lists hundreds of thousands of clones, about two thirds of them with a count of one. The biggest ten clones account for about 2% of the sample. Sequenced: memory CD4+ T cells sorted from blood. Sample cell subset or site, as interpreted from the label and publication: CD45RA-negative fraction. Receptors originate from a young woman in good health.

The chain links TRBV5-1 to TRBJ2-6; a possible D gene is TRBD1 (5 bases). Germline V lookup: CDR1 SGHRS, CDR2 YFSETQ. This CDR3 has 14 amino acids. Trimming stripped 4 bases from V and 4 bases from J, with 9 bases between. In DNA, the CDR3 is TGCGCCAGCAGCCCGACAGACGGGGCCAACGTCCTGACTTTC. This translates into CASSPTDGANVLTF.

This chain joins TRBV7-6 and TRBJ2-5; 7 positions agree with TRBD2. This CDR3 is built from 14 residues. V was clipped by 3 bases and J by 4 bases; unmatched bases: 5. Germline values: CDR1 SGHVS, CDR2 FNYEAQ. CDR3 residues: CASSFVTGGETQYF. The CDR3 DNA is TGTGCCAGCAGCTTTGTAACGGGAGGAGAGACCCAGTACTTC.

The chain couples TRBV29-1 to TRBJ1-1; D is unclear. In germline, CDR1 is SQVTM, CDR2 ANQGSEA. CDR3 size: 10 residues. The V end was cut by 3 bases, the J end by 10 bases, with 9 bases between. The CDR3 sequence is CSVEVGGAFF. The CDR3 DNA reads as TGCAGCGTTGAGGTCGGCGGAGCTTTCTTT.

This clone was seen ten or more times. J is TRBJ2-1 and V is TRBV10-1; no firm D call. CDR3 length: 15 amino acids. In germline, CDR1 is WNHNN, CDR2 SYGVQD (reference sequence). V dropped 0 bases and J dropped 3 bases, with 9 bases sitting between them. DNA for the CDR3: TGCGCCAGCAGTGAGTCGACCGGTCTCTACAATGAGCAGTTCTTC. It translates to CASSESTGLYNEQFF.

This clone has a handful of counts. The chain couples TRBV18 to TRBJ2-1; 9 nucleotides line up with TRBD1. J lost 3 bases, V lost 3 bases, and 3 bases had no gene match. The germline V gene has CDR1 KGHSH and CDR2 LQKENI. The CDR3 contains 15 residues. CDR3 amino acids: CASSPDRGNYNEQFF. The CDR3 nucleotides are TGTGCCAGCTCACCCGACAGGGGGAACTACAATGAGCAGTTCTTC.

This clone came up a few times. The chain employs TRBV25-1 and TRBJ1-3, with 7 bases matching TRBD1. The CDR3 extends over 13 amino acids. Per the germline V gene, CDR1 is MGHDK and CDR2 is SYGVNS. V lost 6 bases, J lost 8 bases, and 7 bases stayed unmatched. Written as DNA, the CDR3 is TGTGCCAGCAGCTTCCAGGGGGTAGACACCATATATTTT. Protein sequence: CASSFQGVDTIYF.

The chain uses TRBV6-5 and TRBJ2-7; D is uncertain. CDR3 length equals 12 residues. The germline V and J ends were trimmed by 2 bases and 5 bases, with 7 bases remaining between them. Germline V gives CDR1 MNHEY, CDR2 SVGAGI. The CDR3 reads CASSYMGNEQYF. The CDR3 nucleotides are TGTGCCAGCAGTTACATGGGCAACGAGCAGTACTTC.

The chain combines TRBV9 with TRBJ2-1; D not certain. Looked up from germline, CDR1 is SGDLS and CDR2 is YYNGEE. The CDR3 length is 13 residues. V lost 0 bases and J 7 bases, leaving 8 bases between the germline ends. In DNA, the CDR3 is TGTGCCAGCAGCGTAGGACTGGAGAATGAGCAGTTCTTC. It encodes CASSVGLENEQFF.

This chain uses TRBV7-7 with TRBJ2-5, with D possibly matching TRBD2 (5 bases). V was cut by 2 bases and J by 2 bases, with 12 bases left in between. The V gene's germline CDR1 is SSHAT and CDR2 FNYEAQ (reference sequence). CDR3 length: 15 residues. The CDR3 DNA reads TGTGCCAGCAGCTTATCTTTTGGAGGACAAGAGACCCAGTACTTC. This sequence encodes CASSLSFGGQETQYF.

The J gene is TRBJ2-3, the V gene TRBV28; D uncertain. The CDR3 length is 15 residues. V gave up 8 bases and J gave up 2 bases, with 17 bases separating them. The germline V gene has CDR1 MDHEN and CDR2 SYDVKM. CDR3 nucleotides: TGTGCCAGCTCGCTAAAGGGCAGCTCCACAGATACGCAGTATTTT. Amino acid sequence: CASSLKGSSTDTQYF.

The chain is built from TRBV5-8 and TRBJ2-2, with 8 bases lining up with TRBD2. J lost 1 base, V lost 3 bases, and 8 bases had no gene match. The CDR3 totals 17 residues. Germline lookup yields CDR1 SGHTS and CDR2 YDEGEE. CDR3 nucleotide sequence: TGTGCCAGCAGCTCGGGGGGGCTAGCGCAGAACACCGGGGAGCTGTTTTTT. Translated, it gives CASSSGGLAQNTGELFF.

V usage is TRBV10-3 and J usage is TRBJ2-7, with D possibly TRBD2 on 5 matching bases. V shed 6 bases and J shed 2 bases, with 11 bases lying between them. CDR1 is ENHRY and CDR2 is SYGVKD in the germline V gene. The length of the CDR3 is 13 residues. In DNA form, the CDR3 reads TGTGCCATCAGCAATCGGGGTACCTACGAGCAGTACTTC. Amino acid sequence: CAISNRGTYEQYF.

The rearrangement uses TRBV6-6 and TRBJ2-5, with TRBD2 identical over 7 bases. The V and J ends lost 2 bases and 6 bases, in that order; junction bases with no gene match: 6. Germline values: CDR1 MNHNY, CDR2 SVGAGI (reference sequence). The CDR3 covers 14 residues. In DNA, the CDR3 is TGTGCCAGCAGTTACGCGGGAGTAGGACAGACCCAGTACTTC. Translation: CASSYAGVGQTQYF.

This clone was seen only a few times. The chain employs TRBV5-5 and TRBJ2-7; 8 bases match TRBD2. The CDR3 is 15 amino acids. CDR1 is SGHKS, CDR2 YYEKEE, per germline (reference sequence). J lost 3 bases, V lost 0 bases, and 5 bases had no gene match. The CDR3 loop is CASSLVASGYYEQYF. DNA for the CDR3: TGTGCCAGCAGCTTGGTGGCTAGCGGGTACTACGAGCAGTACTTC. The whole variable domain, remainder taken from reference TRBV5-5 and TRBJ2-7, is DAGVTQSPTHLIKTRGQQVTLRCSPISGHKSVSWYQQVLGQGPQFIFQYYEKEERGRGNFPDRFSARQFPNYSSELNVNALLLGDSALYLCASSLVASGYYEQYFGPGTRLTVT.

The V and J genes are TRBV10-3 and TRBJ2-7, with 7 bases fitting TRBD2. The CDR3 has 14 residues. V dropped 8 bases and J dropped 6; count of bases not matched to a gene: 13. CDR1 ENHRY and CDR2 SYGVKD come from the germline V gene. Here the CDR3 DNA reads TGTGCCATCGGTGTAGGTGGGGGGGTGTTCGAGCAGTACTTC. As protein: CAIGVGGGVFEQYF.

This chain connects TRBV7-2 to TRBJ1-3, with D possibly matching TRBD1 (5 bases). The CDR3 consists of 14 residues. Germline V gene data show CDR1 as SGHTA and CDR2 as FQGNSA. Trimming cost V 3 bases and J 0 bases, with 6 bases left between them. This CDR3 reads CASSFDSSGNTIYF. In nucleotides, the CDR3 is TGTGCCAGCAGCTTCGACAGCTCTGGAAACACCATATATTTT. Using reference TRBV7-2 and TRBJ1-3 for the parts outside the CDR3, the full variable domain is GAGVSQSPSNKVTEKGKDVELRCDPISGHTALYWYRQSLGQGLEFLIYFQGNSAPDKSGLPSDRFSAERTGGSVSTLTIQRTQQEDSAVYLCASSFDSSGNTIYFGEGSWLTVV.

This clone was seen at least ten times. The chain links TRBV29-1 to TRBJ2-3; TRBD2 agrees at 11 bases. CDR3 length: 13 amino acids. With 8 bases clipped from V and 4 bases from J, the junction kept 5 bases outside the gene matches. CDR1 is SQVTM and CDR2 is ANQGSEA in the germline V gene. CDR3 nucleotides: TGCAGCACCACTAGCGGGAGTGCAGATACGCAGTATTTT. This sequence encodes CSTTSGSADTQYF.

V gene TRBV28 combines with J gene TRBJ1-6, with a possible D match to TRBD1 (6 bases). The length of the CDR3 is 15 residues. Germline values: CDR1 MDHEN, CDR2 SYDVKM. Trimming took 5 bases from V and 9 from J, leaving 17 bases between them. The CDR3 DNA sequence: TGTGCCAGCAGTCCCCCAGGGGATCCGGGTTCACCCCTCCACTTT. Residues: CASSPPGDPGSPLHF. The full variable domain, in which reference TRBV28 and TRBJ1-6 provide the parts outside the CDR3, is DVKVTQSSRYLVKRTGEKVFLECVQDMDHENMFWYRQDPGLGLRLIYFSYDVKMKEKGDIPEGYSVSREKKERFSLILESASTNQTSMYLCASSPPGDPGSPLHFGNGTRLTVT.

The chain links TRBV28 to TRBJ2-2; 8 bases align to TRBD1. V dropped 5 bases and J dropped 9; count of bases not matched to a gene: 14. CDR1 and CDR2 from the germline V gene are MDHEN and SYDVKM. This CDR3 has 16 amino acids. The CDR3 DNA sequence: TGTGCCAGCAGTCCCCCGTTGGGACCCAGGGGGCGGGAGCTGTTTTTT. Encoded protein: CASSPPLGPRGRELFF.

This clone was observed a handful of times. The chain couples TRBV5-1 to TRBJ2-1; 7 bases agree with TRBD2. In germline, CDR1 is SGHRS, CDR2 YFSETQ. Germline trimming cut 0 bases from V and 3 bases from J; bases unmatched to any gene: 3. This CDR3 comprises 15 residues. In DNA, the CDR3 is TGCGCCAGCAGCTTGGCGGGGGAGGGCTACAATGAGCAGTTCTTC. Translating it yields CASSLAGEGYNEQFF.

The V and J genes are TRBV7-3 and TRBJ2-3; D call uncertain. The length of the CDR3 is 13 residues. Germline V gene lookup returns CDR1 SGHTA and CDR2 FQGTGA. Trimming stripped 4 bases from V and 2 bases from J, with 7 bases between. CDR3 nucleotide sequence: TGTGCCAGCAGCTCGAACCCCACAGATACGCAGTATTTT. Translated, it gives CASSSNPTDTQYF.

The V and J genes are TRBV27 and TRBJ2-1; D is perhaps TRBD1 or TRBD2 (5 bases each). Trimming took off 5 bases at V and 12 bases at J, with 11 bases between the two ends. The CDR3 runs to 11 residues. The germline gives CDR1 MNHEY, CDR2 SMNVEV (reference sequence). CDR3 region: CASSEGRGQFF. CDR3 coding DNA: TGTGCCAGCAGTGAGGGACGCGGGCAGTTCTTC.

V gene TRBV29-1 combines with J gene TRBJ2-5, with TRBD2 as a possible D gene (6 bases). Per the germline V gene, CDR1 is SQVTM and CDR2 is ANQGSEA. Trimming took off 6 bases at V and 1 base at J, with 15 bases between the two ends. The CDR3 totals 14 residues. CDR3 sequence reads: CSVKPGDSQETQYF. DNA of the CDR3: TGCAGCGTCAAACCCGGGGACTCCCAAGAGACCCAGTACTTC.

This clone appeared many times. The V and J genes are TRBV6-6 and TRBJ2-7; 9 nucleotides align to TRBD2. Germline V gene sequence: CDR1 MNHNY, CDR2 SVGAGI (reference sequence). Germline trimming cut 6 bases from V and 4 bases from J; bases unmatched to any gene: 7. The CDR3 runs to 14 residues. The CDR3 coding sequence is TGTGCCAGCAGCCCTCCCAGCGGGGGGTACGAGCAGTACTTC. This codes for CASSPPSGGYEQYF.

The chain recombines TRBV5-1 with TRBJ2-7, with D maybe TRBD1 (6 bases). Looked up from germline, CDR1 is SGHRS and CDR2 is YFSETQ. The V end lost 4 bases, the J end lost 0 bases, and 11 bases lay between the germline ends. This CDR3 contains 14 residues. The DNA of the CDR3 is TGCGCCAGCAGCCCGGACAGCACCTCCTACGAGCAGTACTTC. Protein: CASSPDSTSYEQYF.

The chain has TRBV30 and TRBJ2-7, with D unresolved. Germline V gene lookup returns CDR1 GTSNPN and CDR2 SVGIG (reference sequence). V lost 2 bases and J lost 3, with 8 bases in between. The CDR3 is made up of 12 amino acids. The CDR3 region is CAWSTYSYEQYF. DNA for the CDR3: TGTGCCTGGAGTACCTACAGCTACGAGCAGTACTTC.